Described below is a single TCR beta chain sequence and its context. The antigen is undetermined. The time point is: persistent/refractory GD, antithyroid drugs over 5 years with positive TRAb. PBMC RNA served as the TCR library source. Patients were from an endocrinology department in Xi'an, China. The sample is drawn from a study of regulatory T cells in long-lasting Graves disease. Study-wide points: Accuracy was possibly reduced by small sample size.

The germline V gene encodes CDR1 SNHLY and CDR2 FYNNEI. The CDR3 is made up of 13 amino acids. V lost 0 bases and J 9 bases, leaving 11 bases between the germline ends. CDR3 regions were amplified by Arm-PCR using iRepertoire HTBI primers to build TCR beta libraries. TCRdb used MiXCR to reprocess the multiplex PCR reads, holding one entry per CDR3 protein. The sample consists of approximately 400,000 distinct CDR3 sequences, 23% of them appearing once. The sequence came from a female donor with Graves disease. The chain couples TRBV2 to TRBJ1-1; D is unresolved. Specimen: peripheral blood mononuclear cells (PBMCs), collected when the disease was refractory, from a patient treated with antithyroid drugs. This CDR3 reads CASSEATTVKAFF. The DNA for the CDR3 is TGTGCCAGCAGTGAAGCTACGACGGTGAAAGCTTTCTTT.